The 21 T cell receptor beta chains presented below share a single source sample, sequenced in a study of T cell responses to AZD1222 COVID-19 vaccine. Profiling relied on immunoSEQ multiplex PCR, and the TCRdb table lists in-frame clones only, not all of them. The top ten clones hold about 3.9% of a sample with under 200,000 clones, more than 85% of them seen once. Sequenced material: peripheral blood, taken on day 0 of AZD1222 vaccination. These receptors originate from an adult in good health.

The chain links TRBV6-5 to TRBJ2-2; the D call may be TRBD1 or TRBD2 (5 bases each). Germline values: CDR1 MNHEY, CDR2 SVGAGI. This CDR3 contains 15 residues. The V end lost 1 base, the J end lost 4 bases, and 10 bases lay between the germline ends. The CDR3 region is CASSYWERGTGELFF. The CDR3 region has the DNA TGTGCCAGCAGTTACTGGGAGAGGGGCACCGGGGAGCTGTTTTTT.

This chain joins TRBV2 and TRBJ1-2; the match to TRBD1 covers 9 bases. Germline CDR1 SNHLY, CDR2 FYNNEI. The J segment lost 7 bases and the V segment lost 8 bases, leaving 8 bases of the junction unmatched. The length of the CDR3 is 13 residues. The chain's CDR3 is CASGYGQGSGYTF. The CDR3 DNA sequence: TGTGCCAGCGGTTACGGACAGGGGAGTGGCTACACCTTC.

The chain recombines TRBV5-8 with TRBJ1-1; 9 positions agree with TRBD1. CDR3 size: 15 residues. Unmatched junction bases numbered 12, after V lost 4 bases and J lost 8 bases. Germline values: CDR1 SGHTS, CDR2 YDEGEE. The CDR3 reads CASSPSGQGPSEAFF. In DNA form, the CDR3 reads TGTGCCAGCAGCCCGAGCGGACAGGGGCCCTCAGAAGCTTTCTTT.

The V call is TRBV30, the J call TRBJ1-1; D is uncertain. This CDR3 is built from 15 residues. Germline CDR1 is GTSNPN and CDR2 is SVGIG (reference sequence). Trimming cost V 1 base and J 5 bases, with 17 bases left between them. CDR3 in amino acids: CAWSDRGRWWTEAFF. CDR3 DNA sequence: TGTGCCTGGAGTGACCGGGGAAGATGGTGGACTGAAGCTTTCTTT.

J is TRBJ2-1 and V is TRBV10-1, with D perhaps matching TRBD1 (6 bases). CDR1 and CDR2 (germline): WNHNN, SYGVQD (reference sequence). The V end lost 3 bases, the J end lost 4 bases, and 10 bases lay between the germline ends. This CDR3 has 14 residues. The CDR3 DNA follows: TGCGCCAGCAGTGAAGCCGGACAGTACAATGAGCAGTTCTTC. It translates to CASSEAGQYNEQFF.

The chain joins TRBV28 to TRBJ2-5; TRBD1 might be the D (5 bases). Germline loops: CDR1 MDHEN, CDR2 SYDVKM. The V gene lost 5 bases and the J gene lost 4 bases, with 14 bases spanning the gap. CDR3 length: 14 amino acids. CDR3 residues: CASSPPRVGETQYF. CDR3 nucleotide sequence: TGTGCCAGCAGTCCCCCCAGGGTTGGAGAGACCCAGTACTTC.

This clone was observed once. The chain recombines TRBV14 with TRBJ2-7, with no clear D. CDR3 length: 11 amino acids. Germline lookup yields CDR1 SGHDN and CDR2 FVKESK. V was trimmed by 1 base and J by 11 bases, leaving 9 bases between them. The chain's CDR3 is CASSQGLVEYF. The CDR3 coding sequence is TGTGCCAGCAGCCAAGGCTTGGTGGAGTACTTC.

V usage is TRBV6-5 and J usage is TRBJ1-1, with 8 bases lining up with TRBD1. The germline V gene encodes CDR1 MNHEY and CDR2 SVGAGI. CDR3 length: 14 amino acids. The trim removed 6 bases at V and 2 bases at J, leaving 5 bases unmatched. In DNA, the CDR3 is TGTGCCAGCAGGAGTGACAGGGGTAACACTGAAGCTTTCTTT. Protein product: CASRSDRGNTEAFF.

The rearrangement links TRBV7-9 to TRBJ1-4; tentative D call: TRBD1 (5 bases). The CDR3 sequence is 14 residues long. Trimming took off 5 bases at V and 8 bases at J, with 15 bases between the two ends. Germline V gene lookup returns CDR1 SEHNR and CDR2 FQNEAQ (reference sequence). The CDR3 here is CASSPQGRREKLFF. The CDR3 bases are TGTGCCAGCAGCCCCCAGGGTAGGAGGGAAAAACTGTTTTTT.

CDR3: CASSLNTGVNQPQHF. CDR3 coding DNA: TGTGCCAGCAGCTTAAACACAGGGGTTAATCAGCCCCAGCATTTT. The rearrangement links TRBV11-2 to TRBJ1-5; 7 bases match TRBD1. The CDR3 sequence is 15 residues long. The V gene's germline CDR1 is SGHAT and CDR2 FQNNGV. The J segment lost 4 bases and the V segment lost 2 bases, leaving 5 bases of the junction unmatched.

The chain has TRBV27 and TRBJ1-2, with D hard to call. The CDR3 totals 12 residues. Trimming took 6 bases from V and 5 from J, leaving 10 bases between them. The germline V gene has CDR1 MNHEY and CDR2 SMNVEV (reference sequence). The CDR3 DNA is TGTGCCAGCAGCACATGGGGATATGGCTACACCTTC. Translating gives CASSTWGYGYTF.

CDR3 sequence reads: CASSLGQGRRSNQPQHF. The CDR3 DNA reads as TGTGCCAGCAGCCTAGGACAGGGGCGGCGAAGCAATCAGCCCCAGCATTTT. V gene TRBV5-8 combines with J gene TRBJ1-5; 9 nucleotides agree with TRBD1. The CDR3 runs 17 residues. Germline loops: CDR1 SGHTS, CDR2 YDEGEE. Trimming cost V 4 bases and J 1 base; bases outside gene matches: 9.

The genes are TRBV20-1 and TRBJ1-4; D is unclear. The CDR3 runs 12 residues. The V end lost 6 bases, the J end lost 5 bases, and 10 bases lay between the germline ends. The germline V gene encodes CDR1 DFQATT and CDR2 SNEGSKA (reference sequence). This CDR3 is CSASGRNEKLFF. The CDR3 DNA is TGCAGTGCCAGTGGTCGGAATGAAAAACTGTTTTTT.

The genes are TRBV27 and TRBJ1-1, with D unresolved. Germline-derived CDR1 and CDR2 are MNHEY and SMNVEV (reference sequence). This CDR3 is built from 14 residues. V was pared by 3 bases and J by 2 bases, with 10 bases between. The CDR3 nucleotides read TGTGCCAGCAGTTTTGCGGGTTCCAACACTGAAGCTTTCTTT. This translates into CASSFAGSNTEAFF.

The rearrangement joins TRBV2 to TRBJ2-7, with D uncertain. CDR3 length equals 18 residues. With 4 bases removed from V and 2 bases from J, the gap between germline ends came to 24 bases. CDR1 and CDR2 from the germline V gene are SNHLY and FYNNEI. The CDR3 protein is CASSVSSVRWADPYEQYF. The CDR3 region has the DNA TGTGCCAGCAGTGTATCCTCAGTGCGATGGGCAGACCCCTACGAGCAGTACTTC.

This rearrangement joins TRBV30 to TRBJ1-3, with D perhaps matching TRBD1 (6 bases). Trimming pared 0 bases from V and 4 bases from J, leaving 10 bases between. Germline CDR1 GTSNPN, CDR2 SVGIG (reference sequence). The CDR3 has 14 residues. The CDR3, as DNA: TGTGCCTGGAGTGTACAGGGTTGGGGAAACACCATATATTTT. Encoded protein: CAWSVQGWGNTIYF.

CDR3 DNA: TGTGCCAGCCATAACCGGGACCGCCTAGAAAAACTGTTTTTT. Translation gives CASHNRDRLEKLFF. This chain uses TRBV2 with TRBJ1-4; D perhaps matches TRBD1 (5 bases). V lost 8 bases, J lost 8 bases, and 18 bases lay in between. The germline V gene has CDR1 SNHLY and CDR2 FYNNEI. The CDR3 totals 14 residues.

The rearrangement uses TRBV3-1 (or the pseudogene TRBV3-2) and TRBJ1-3, with D possibly being TRBD1 (5 bases). V lost 3 bases and J lost 2, with 23 bases in between. The CDR3 length is 19 residues. In germline, CDR1 is LGHDT, CDR2 YNNKEL (reference sequence). The CDR3 DNA reads as TGTGCCAGCAGCCAGACACGACAGCGGCAGTCTGAAGCTGGAAACACCATATATTTT. Translating it yields CASSQTRQRQSEAGNTIYF.

The chain joins TRBV7-2 to TRBJ1-3; D gene unclear. This CDR3 contains 14 residues. CDR1 SGHTA and CDR2 FQGNSA come from the germline V gene. The V end lost 3 bases, the J end lost 4 bases, and 10 bases lay between the germline ends. Here the CDR3 DNA reads TGTGCCAGCAGCTTGGCGGTAGCCGGAAACACCATATATTTT. It is translated as CASSLAVAGNTIYF.

This chain uses TRBV10-3 with TRBJ2-3; D assignment may be TRBD1 or TRBD2 (6 bases each). Germline-derived CDR1 and CDR2 are ENHRY and SYGVKD. V lost 0 bases and J 5 bases, leaving 9 bases between the germline ends. The CDR3 loop spans 14 amino acids. The CDR3 nucleotides are TGTGCCATCAGTGAGTCCAAGGGGGGAGATACGCAGTATTTT. Protein sequence: CAISESKGGDTQYF.

This clone was found once. The V gene is TRBV7-8, the J gene TRBJ1-2; TRBD1 might be the D (6 bases). Trimming removed 1 base from V and 1 base from J, with 10 bases in between. Germline V lookup: CDR1 SGHVS, CDR2 FQNEAQ. This CDR3 contains 15 residues. This CDR3 is CASSLEDSRNYGYTF. Written as DNA, the CDR3 is TGTGCCAGCAGCTTAGAGGACAGTCGTAACTATGGCTACACCTTC.